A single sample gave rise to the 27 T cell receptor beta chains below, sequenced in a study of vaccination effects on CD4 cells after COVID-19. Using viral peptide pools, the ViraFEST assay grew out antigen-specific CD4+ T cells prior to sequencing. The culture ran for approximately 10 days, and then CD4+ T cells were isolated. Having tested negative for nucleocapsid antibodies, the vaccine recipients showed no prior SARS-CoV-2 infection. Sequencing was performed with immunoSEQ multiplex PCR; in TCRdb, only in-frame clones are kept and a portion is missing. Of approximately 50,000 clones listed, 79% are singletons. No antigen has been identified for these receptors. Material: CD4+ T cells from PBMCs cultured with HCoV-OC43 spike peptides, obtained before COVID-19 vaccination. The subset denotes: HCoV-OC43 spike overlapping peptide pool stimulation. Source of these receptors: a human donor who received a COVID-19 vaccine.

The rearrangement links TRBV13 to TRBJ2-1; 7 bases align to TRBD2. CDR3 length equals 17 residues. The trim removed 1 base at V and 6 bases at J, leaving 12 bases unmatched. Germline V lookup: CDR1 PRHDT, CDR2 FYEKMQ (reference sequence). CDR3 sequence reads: CASSLAGTKRGFNEQFF. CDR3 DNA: TGTGCCAGCAGCTTAGCTGGGACTAAGAGGGGCTTCAATGAGCAGTTCTTC.

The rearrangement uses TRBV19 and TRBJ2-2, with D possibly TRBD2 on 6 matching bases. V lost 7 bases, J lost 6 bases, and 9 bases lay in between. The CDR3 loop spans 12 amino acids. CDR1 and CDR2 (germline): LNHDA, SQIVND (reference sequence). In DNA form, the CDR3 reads TGTGCCAGTACCGGCGGGGCCGGGGAGCTGTTTTTT. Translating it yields CASTGGAGELFF. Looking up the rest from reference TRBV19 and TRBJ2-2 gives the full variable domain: DGGITQSPKYLFRKEGQNVTLSCEQNLNHDAMYWYRQDPGQGLRLIYYSQIVNDFQKGDIAEGYSVSREKKESFPLTVTSAQKNPTAFYLCASTGGAGELFFGEGSRLTVL.

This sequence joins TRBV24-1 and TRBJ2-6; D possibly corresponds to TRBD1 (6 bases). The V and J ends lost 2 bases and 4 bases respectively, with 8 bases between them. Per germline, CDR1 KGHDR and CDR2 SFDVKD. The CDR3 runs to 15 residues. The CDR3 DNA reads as TGTGCCACCAGTGATTCAGGGGCAGGGGCCAACGTCCTGACTTTC. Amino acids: CATSDSGAGANVLTF.

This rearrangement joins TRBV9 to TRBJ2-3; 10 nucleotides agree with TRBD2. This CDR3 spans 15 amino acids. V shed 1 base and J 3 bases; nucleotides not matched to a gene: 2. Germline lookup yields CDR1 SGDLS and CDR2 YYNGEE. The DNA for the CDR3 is TGTGCCAGCAGCGTAAATAGCGGGGGGACAGATACGCAGTATTTT. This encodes CASSVNSGGTDTQYF.

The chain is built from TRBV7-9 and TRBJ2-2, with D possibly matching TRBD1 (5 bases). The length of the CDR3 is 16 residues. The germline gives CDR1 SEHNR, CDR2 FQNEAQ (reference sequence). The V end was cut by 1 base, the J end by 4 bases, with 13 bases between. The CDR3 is CASSLESRTSTGELFF. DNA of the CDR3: TGTGCCAGCAGCTTAGAATCAAGGACATCCACCGGGGAGCTGTTTTTT.

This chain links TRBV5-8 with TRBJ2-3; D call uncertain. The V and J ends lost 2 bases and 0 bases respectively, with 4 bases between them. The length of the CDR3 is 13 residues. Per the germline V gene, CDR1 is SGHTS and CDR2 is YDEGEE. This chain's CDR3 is CASSFQSTDTQYF. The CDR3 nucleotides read TGTGCCAGCAGCTTTCAGAGCACAGATACGCAGTATTTT.

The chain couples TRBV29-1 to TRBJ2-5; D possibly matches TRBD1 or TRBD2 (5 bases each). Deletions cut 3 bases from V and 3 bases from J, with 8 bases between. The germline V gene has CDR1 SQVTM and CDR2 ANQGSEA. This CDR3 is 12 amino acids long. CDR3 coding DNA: TGCAGCGTTGACGAGGGGAAAGAGACCCAGTACTTC. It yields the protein CSVDEGKETQYF.

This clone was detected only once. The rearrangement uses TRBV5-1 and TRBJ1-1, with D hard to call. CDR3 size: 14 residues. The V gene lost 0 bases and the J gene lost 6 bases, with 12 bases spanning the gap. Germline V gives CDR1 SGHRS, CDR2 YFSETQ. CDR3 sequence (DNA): TGCGCCAGCAGCTTGGGATCGGGGTCTGCTGAAGCTTTCTTT. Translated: CASSLGSGSAEAFF.

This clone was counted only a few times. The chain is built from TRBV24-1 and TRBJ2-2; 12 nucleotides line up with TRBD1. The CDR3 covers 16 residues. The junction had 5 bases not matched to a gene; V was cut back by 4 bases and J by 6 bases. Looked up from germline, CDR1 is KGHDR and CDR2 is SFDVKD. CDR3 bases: TGTGCCACCAGTGACCCGGGACAGGGGGCAGCCGGGGAGCTGTTTTTT. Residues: CATSDPGQGAAGELFF.

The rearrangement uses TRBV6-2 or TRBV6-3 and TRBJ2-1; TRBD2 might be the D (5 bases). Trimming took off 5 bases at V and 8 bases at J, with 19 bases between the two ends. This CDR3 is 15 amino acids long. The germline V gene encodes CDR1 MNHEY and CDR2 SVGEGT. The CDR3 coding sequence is TGTGCCAGCAGTACCCCTAGCCGTTCAATCTATGAGCAGTTCTTC. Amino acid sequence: CASSTPSRSIYEQFF.

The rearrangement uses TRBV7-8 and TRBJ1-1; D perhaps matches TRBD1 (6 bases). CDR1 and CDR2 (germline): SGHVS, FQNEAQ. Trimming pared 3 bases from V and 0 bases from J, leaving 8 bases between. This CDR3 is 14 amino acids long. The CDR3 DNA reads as TGTGCCAGCAGCTTTACAGGGCTGAACACTGAAGCTTTCTTT. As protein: CASSFTGLNTEAFF.

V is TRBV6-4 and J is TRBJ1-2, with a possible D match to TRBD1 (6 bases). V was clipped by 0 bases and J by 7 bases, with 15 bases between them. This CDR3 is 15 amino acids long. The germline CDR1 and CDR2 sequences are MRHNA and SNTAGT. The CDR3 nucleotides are TGTGCCAGCAGTGACTCGTCCGGGGGCTATCGTGGCTACACCTTC. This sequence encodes CASSDSSGGYRGYTF.

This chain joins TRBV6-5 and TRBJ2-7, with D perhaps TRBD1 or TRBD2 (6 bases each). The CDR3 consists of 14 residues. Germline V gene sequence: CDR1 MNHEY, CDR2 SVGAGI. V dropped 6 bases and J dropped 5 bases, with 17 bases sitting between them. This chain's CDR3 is CASRRDTPGDEQYV. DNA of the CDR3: TGTGCCAGCAGGAGGGACACGCCGGGGGACGAGCAGTACGTC.

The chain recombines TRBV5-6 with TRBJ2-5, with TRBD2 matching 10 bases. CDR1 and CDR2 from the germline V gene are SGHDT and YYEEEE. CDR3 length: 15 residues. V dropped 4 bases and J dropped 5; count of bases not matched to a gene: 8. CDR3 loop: CASSRETSGRETQYF. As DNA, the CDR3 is TGTGCCAGCAGCCGGGAGACTAGCGGGCGTGAGACCCAGTACTTC. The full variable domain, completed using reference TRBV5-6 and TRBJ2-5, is DAGVTQSPTHLIKTRGQQVTLRCSPKSGHDTVSWYQQALGQGPQFIFQYYEEEERQRGNFPDRFSGHQFPNYSSELNVNALLLGDSALYLCASSRETSGRETQYFGPGTRLLVL.

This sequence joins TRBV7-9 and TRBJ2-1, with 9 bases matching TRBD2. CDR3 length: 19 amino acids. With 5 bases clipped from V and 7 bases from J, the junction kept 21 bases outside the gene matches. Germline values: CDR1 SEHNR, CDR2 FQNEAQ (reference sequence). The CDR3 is CASSTAWGAGGPGGNEQFF. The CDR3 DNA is TGTGCCAGCAGCACTGCCTGGGGAGCGGGGGGCCCCGGGGGTAATGAGCAGTTCTTC.

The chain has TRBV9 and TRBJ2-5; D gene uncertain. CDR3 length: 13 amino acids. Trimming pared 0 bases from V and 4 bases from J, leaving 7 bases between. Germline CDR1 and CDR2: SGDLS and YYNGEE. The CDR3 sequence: CASSVAPRETQYF. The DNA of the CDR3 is TGTGCCAGCAGCGTAGCTCCAAGAGAGACCCAGTACTTC.

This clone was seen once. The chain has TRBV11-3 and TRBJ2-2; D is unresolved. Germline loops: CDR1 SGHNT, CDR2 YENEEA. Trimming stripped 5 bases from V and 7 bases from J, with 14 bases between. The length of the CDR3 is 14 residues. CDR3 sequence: CASSLYFNVGELFF. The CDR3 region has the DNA TGTGCCAGCAGCCTCTACTTTAACGTCGGGGAGCTGTTTTTT. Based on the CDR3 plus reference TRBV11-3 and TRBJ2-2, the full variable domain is EAGVVQSPRYKIIEKKQPVAFWCNPISGHNTLYWYLQNLGQGPELLIRYENEEAVDDSQLPKDRFSAERLKGVDSTLKIQPAELGDSAVYLCASSLYFNVGELFFGEGSRLTVL.

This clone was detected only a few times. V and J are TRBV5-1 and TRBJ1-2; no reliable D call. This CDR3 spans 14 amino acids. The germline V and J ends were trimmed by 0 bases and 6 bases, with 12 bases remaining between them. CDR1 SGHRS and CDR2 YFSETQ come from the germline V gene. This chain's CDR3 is CASSLGGHADGYTF. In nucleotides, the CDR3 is TGCGCCAGCAGCTTGGGAGGTCACGCCGATGGCTACACCTTC.

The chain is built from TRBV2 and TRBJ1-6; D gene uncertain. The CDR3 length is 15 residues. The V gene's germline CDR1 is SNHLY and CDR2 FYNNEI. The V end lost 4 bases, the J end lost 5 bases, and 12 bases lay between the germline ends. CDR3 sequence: CASSADHINNSPLHF. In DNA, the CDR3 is TGTGCCAGCAGTGCGGACCATATTAATAATTCACCCCTCCACTTT.

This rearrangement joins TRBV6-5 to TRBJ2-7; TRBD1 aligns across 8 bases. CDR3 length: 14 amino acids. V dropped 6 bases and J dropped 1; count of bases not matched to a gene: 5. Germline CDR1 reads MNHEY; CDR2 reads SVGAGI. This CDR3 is CASRQGQGSYEQYV. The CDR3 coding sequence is TGTGCCAGCAGACAAGGACAGGGATCCTACGAGCAGTACGTC.

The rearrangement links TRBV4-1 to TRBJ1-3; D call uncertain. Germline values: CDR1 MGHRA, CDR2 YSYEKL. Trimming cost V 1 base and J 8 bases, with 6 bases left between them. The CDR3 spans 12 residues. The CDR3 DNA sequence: TGCGCCAGCAGCCAAGTGTTGGACACCATATATTTT. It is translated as CASSQVLDTIYF.

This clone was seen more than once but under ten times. The CDR3 sequence is CASSPGGGEEQYV. As DNA, the CDR3 is TGCGCCAGCAGCCCGGGAGGGGGTGAAGAGCAGTACGTC. The chain recombines TRBV5-1 with TRBJ2-7; 8 nucleotides align to TRBD2. The CDR3 is 13 amino acids. J lost 7 bases, V lost 4 bases, and 7 bases had no gene match. Germline V gives CDR1 SGHRS, CDR2 YFSETQ.

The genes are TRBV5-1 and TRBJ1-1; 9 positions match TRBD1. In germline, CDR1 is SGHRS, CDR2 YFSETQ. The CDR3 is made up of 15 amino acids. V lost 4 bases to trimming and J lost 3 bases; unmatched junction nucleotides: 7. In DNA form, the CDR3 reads TGCGCCAGCAGCGTGACAGGGGGTAAGGACACTGAAGCTTTCTTT. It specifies CASSVTGGKDTEAFF.

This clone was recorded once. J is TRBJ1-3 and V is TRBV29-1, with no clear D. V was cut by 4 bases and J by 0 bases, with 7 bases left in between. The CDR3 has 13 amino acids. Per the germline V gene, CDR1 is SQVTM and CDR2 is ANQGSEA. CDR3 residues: CSVVRGSGNTIYF. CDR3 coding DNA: TGCAGCGTTGTGCGCGGCTCTGGAAACACCATATATTTT.

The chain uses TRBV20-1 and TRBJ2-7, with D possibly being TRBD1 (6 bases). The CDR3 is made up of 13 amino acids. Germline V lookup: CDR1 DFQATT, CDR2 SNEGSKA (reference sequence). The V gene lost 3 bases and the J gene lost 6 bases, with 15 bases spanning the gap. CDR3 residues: CSASQGSRSEQYV. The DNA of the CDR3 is TGCAGTGCTAGTCAGGGGAGTCGCTCCGAGCAGTACGTC.

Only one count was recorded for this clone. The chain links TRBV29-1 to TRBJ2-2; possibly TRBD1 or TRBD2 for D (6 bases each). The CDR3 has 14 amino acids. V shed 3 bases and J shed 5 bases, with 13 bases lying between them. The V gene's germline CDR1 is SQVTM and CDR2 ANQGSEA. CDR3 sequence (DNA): TGCAGCGTTGAGCCCGGGGGCGGGACCGGGGAGCTGTTTTTT. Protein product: CSVEPGGGTGELFF.

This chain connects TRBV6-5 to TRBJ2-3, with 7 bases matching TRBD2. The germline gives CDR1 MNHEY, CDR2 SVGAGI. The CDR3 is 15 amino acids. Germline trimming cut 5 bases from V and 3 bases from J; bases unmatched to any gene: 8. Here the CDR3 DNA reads TGTGCCAGCAGTCCTGGGGGAGGGTGGACAGATACGCAGTATTTT. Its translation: CASSPGGGWTDTQYF.